Reported below is one TCR beta chain. A multiplex PCR was run with 60 Vbeta primers and 13 Jbeta primers. Assay used: immunoSEQ multiplex PCR; TCRdb lists only in-frame clones, some missing. This table holds about 98,000 clones, under 85% found once. The CDR3 is 15 residues long. CDR1 and CDR2 from the germline V gene are SGHRS and YFSETQ. V was clipped by 2 bases and J by 3 bases, with 12 bases between them. This specimen comes from a study of cytomegalovirus exposure and HLA in healthy donors. The sample was PBMCs. V usage is TRBV5-1 and J usage is TRBJ2-1; possibly TRBD2 for D (6 bases). This sequence was found in a young man in good health and CMV-seropositive. The CDR3 DNA is TGCGCCAGCAGCTTCCCCGGGGGTGACTACAATGAGCAGTTCTTC. Protein sequence: CASSFPGGDYNEQFF.